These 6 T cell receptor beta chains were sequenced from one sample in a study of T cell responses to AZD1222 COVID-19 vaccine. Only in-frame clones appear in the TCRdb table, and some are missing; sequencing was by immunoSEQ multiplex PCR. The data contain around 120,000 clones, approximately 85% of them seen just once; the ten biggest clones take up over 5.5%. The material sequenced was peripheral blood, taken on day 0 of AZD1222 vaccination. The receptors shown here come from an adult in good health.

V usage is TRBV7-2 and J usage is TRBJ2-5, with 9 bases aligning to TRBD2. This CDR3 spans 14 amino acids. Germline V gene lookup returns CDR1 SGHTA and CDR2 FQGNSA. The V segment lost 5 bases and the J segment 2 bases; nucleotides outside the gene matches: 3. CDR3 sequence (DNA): TGTGCCAGCAGCGGGCGGGGGGGTCAAGAGACCCAGTACTTC. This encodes CASSGRGGQETQYF.

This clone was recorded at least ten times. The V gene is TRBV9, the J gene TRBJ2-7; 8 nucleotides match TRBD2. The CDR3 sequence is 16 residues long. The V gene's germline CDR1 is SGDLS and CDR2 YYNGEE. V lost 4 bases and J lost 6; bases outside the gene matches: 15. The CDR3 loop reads CASSSQAGGEGAEQYF. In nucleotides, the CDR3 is TGTGCCAGCAGCTCCCAAGCCGGGGGGGAAGGGGCCGAGCAGTACTTC.

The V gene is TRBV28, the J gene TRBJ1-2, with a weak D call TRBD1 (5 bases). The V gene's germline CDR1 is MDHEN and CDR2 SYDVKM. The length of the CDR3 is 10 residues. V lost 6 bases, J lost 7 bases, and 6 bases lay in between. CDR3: CASRGLGYTF. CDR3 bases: TGTGCCAGCAGGGGGCTTGGCTACACCTTC.

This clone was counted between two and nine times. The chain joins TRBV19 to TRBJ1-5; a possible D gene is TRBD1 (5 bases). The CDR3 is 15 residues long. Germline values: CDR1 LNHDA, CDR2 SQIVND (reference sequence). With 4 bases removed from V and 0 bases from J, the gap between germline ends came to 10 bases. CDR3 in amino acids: CASSKNRHSNQPQHF. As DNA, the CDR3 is TGTGCCAGTAGTAAAAACAGGCATAGCAATCAGCCCCAGCATTTT.

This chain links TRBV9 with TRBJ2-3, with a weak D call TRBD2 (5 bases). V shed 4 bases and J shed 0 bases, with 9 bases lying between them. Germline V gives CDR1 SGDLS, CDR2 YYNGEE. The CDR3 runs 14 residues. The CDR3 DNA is TGTGCCAGCAGCTTGAGACTAAGCACAGATACGCAGTATTTT. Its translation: CASSLRLSTDTQYF.

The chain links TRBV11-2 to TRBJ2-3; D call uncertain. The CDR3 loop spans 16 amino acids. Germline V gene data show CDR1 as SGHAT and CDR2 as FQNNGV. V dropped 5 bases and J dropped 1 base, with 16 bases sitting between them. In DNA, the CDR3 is TGTGCCAGCAGCCCAGGAAGTGGAAGGGGCACAGATACGCAGTATTTT. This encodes CASSPGSGRGTDTQYF.